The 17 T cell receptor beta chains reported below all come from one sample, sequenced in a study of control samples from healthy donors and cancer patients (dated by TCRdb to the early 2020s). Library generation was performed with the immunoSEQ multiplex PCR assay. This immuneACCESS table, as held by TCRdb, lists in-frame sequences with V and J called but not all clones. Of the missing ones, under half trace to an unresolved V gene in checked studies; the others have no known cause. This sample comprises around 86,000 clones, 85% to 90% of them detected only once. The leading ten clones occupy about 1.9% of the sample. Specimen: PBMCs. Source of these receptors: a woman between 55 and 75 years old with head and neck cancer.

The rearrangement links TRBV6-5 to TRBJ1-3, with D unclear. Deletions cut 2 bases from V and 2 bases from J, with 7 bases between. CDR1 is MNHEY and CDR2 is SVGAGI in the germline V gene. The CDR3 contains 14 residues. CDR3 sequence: CASSYGQTGNTIYF. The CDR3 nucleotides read TGTGCCAGCAGTTACGGGCAGACTGGAAACACCATATATTTT.

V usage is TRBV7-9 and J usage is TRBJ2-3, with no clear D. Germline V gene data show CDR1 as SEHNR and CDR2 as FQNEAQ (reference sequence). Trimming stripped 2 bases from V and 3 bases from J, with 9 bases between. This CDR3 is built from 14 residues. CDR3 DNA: TGTGCCAGCAGCTTATCAGAACATACAGATACGCAGTATTTT. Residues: CASSLSEHTDTQYF.

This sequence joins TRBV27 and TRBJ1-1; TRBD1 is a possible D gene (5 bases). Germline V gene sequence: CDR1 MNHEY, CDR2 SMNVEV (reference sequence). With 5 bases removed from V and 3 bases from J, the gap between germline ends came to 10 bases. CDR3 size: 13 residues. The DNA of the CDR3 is TGTGCCAGCAGTCTGGGGGTGTACACTGAAGCTTTCTTT. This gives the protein CASSLGVYTEAFF.

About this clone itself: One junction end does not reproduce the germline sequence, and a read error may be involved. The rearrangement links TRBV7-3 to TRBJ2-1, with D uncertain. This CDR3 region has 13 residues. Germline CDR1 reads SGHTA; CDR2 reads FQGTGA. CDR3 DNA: TGTGCCAGCAGCATAACCAGAAACAATGAGCAGTTCTTC. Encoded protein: CASSITRNNEQFF. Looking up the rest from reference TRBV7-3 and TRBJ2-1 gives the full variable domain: GAGVSQTPSNKVTEKGKYVELRCDPISGHTALYWYRQSLGQGPEFLIYFQGTGAADDSGLPNDRFFAVRPEGSVSTLKIQRTERGDSAVYLCASSITRNNEQFFGPGTRLTVL.

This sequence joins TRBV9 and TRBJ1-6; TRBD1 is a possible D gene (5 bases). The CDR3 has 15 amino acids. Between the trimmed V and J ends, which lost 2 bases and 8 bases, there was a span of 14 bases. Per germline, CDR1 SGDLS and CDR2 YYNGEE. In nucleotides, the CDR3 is TGTGCCAGCAGCGTGGGTTTGGGGGTAGATTCACCCCTCCACTTT. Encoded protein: CASSVGLGVDSPLHF.

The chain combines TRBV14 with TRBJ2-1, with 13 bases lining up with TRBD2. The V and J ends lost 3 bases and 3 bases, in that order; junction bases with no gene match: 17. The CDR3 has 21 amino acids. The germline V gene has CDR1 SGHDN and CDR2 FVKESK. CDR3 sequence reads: CASSHIKGLAGAGRDYNEQFF. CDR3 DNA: TGTGCCAGCAGCCATATTAAAGGACTAGCGGGAGCAGGAAGGGACTACAATGAGCAGTTCTTC.

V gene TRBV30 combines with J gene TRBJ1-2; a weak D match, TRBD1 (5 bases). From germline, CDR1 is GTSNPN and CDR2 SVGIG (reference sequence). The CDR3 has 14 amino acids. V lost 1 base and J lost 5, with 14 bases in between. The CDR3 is CAWSDGGVIYGYTF. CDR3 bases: TGTGCCTGGAGTGACGGGGGGGTCATTTATGGCTACACCTTC.

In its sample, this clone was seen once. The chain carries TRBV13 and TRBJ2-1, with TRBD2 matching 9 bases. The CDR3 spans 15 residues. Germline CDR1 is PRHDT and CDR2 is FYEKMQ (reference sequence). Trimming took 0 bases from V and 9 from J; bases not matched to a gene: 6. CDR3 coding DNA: TGTGCCAGCAGCTTAGGACCTAGCGGGATAGGTGAGCAGTTCTTC. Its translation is CASSLGPSGIGEQFF. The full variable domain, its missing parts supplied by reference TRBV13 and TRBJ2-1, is AAGVIQSPRHLIKEKRETATLKCYPIPRHDTVYWYQQGPGQDPQFLISFYEKMQSDKGSIPDRFSAQQFSDYHSELNMSSLELGDSALYFCASSLGPSGIGEQFFGPGTRLTVL.

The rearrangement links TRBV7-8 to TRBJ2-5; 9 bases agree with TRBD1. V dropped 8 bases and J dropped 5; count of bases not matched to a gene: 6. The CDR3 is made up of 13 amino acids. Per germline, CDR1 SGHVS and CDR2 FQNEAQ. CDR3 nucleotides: TGTGCCAGCCGGGACAGGGCCCAGGAGACCCAGTACTTC. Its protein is CASRDRAQETQYF.

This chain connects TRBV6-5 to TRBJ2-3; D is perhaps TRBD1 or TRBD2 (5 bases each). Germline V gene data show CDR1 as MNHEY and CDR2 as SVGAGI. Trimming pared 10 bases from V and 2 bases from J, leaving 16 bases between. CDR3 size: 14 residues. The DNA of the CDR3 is TGTGCCACCATCCAGGGACCCTACACAGATACGCAGTATTTT. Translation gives CATIQGPYTDTQYF.

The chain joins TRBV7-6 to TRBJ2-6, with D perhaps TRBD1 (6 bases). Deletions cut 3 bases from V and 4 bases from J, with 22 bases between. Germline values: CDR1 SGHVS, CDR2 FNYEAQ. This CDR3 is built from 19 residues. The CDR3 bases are TGTGCCAGCAGCTTTAGACAGGCCCCAATCCCTGGAGGGGCCAACGTCCTGACTTTC. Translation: CASSFRQAPIPGGANVLTF.

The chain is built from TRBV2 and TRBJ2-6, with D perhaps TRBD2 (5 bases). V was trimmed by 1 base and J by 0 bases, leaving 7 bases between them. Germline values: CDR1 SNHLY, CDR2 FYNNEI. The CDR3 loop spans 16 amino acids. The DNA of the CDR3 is TGTGCCAGCAGTGAAGGAGGGTCCTCTGGGGCCAACGTCCTGACTTTC. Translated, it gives CASSEGGSSGANVLTF.

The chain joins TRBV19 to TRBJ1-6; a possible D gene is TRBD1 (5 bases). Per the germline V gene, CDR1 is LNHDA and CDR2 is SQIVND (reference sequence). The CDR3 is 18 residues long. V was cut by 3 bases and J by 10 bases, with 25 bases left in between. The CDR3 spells CASSMPNGAGRQGSPLHF. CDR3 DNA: TGTGCCAGTAGTATGCCTAACGGGGCAGGGCGTCAAGGCTCACCCCTCCACTTT.

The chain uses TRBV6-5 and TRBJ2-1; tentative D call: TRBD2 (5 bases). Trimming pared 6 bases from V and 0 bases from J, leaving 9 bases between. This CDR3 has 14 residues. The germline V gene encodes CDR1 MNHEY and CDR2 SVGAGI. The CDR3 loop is CASRSTSSYNEQFF. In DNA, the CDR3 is TGTGCCAGCAGGTCAACTAGCTCCTACAATGAGCAGTTCTTC.

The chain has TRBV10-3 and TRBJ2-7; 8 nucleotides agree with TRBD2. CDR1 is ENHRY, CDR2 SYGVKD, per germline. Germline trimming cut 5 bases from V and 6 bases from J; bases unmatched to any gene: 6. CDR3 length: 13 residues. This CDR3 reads CAISMGLVGEQYF. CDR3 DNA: TGTGCCATCAGTATGGGACTAGTTGGCGAGCAGTACTTC.

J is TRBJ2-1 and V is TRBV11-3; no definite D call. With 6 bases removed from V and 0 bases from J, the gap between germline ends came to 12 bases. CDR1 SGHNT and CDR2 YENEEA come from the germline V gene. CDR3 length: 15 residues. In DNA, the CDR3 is TGTGCCAGCAGTAAGGACGGAAGCTCCTACAATGAGCAGTTCTTC. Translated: CASSKDGSSYNEQFF.

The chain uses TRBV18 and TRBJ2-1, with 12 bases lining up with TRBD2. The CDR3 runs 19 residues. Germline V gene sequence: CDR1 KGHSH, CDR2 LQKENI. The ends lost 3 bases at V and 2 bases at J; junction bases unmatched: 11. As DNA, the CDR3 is TGTGCCAGCTCACCGGCGACTAGCGGGAGAGGGGGTACCTACAATGAGCAGTTCTTC. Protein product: CASSPATSGRGGTYNEQFF.